These 22 T cell receptor beta chains share one sample of origin, sequenced in a study of T-cell reconstitution after alpha-beta-depleted transplantation in children (dated by TCRdb to the mid-2010s). The sample's treatment or condition label, in plain terms: allogeneic hematopoietic cell transplantation with graft depleted of TCRalphabeta T cells and CD19 B cells. The library was made by PCR. The sequencer listed for this sample is Illumina HiSeq 2500. TCR library preparation used molecular barcoding, with unique molecular identifiers applied to normalize quantification of the TCRbeta repertoire. TCRdb ran its own pipeline on the public reads, namely fastp trimming at Q25 and MiXCR clone calling, and kept in-frame beta chains. Each record represents a unique CDR3 protein, reported with the most common genes and DNA among its rows. Counted in this sample were about 250,000 distinct CDR3 sequences; about 24% of them appeared once. The ten largest clones add up to about 5% of the sample.

The source material was PBMCs, mostly from graft donor cells, sampled 360 days after TCRalphabeta/CD19-depleted stem cell transplant. These receptors all stem from a female patient aged 2 to 10 who had a stem cell transplant for congenital amegakaryocytic thrombocytopenia, so the T cells may come from the graft donor.

This rearrangement joins TRBV2 to TRBJ2-2, with a tentative D call TRBD1 (5 bases). The germline gives CDR1 SNHLY, CDR2 FYNNEI. The CDR3 has 18 residues. The ends were cut back, 4 bases at V and 0 bases at J, with 18 bases in the middle. Here the CDR3 reads CASSGQGWTYANTGELFF. The CDR3 region has the DNA TGTGCCAGCAGTGGGCAGGGATGGACGTACGCGAACACCGGGGAGCTGTTTTTT.

This clonotype has ten or more counts. This chain's CDR3 is CASSLSGRENEQYF. The CDR3 nucleotides read TGTGCCAGCAGCCTTAGCGGGAGGGAGAACGAGCAGTACTTC. V and J are TRBV3-1 and TRBJ2-7; 11 nucleotides match TRBD2. With V trimmed by 4 bases and J by 5 bases, 4 bases remained unmatched. CDR1 is LGHDT, CDR2 YNNKEL, per germline (reference sequence). The CDR3 covers 14 residues.

There are a few counts of this clonotype. The chain recombines TRBV18 with TRBJ2-7, with D perhaps TRBD1 (6 bases). This CDR3 comprises 13 residues. Between the trimmed V and J ends, which lost 6 bases and 3 bases, there was a span of 12 bases. Per germline, CDR1 KGHSH and CDR2 LQKENI. CDR3 bases: TGTGCCAGCTCTGACAGGCGAGGCTACGAGCAGTACTTC. It encodes CASSDRRGYEQYF.

The chain is built from TRBV7-2 and TRBJ2-7; D call uncertain. The CDR3 loop spans 13 amino acids. Trimming left V 0 bases short and J 4 bases short, with 7 bases between. Germline V gene sequence: CDR1 SGHTA, CDR2 FQGNSA. The CDR3 DNA sequence: TGTGCCAGCAGCTTAGCGCGGTTATACGAGCAGTACTTC. Translating gives CASSLARLYEQYF.

The CDR3 DNA sequence: TGCGCCAGCAGCTTAATCCTTGGGTCGGGAACGGAGAATGAGCAGTTCTTC. It is translated as CASSLILGSGTENEQFF. The rearrangement uses TRBV5-1 and TRBJ2-1, with D maybe TRBD2 (5 bases). The germline V gene encodes CDR1 SGHRS and CDR2 YFSETQ. V was pared by 2 bases and J by 7 bases, with 22 bases between. The CDR3 consists of 17 residues.

The sample holds a few counts of this clonotype. This sequence joins TRBV6-1 and TRBJ1-1; 7 positions match TRBD1. Looked up from germline, CDR1 is MNHNS and CDR2 is SASEGT. CDR3 length equals 14 residues. The ends lost 6 bases at V and 1 base at J; junction bases unmatched: 5. DNA of the CDR3: TGTGCCAGCAGCAGGACAGGACCGAACACTGAAGCTTTCTTT. Translating it yields CASSRTGPNTEAFF.

This clonotype came up a few times. The V call is TRBV7-8, the J call TRBJ2-3; TRBD1 aligns across 9 bases. CDR3 length equals 16 residues. J lost 5 bases, V lost 4 bases, and 10 bases had no gene match. Looked up from germline, CDR1 is SGHVS and CDR2 is FQNEAQ. The CDR3 here is CASSYSSGTGQDTQYF. DNA of the CDR3: TGTGCCAGCAGCTACTCGTCAGGGACAGGGCAAGATACGCAGTATTTT.

The V gene is TRBV3-1, the J gene TRBJ2-3; the match to TRBD2 covers 11 bases. Germline V CDR1 and CDR2: LGHDT, YNNKEL (reference sequence). V gave up 0 bases and J gave up 2 bases; unmatched junction bases: 4. The CDR3 has 17 residues. CDR3 in DNA: TGTGCCAGCAGCCAAGATCTACTAGCGGGGGCCACAGATACGCAGTATTTT. Translated: CASSQDLLAGATDTQYF.

The CDR3 bases are TGTGCCAGCTCGCCGACCGAGACAGGAAACACCATATATTTT. Translation: CASSPTETGNTIYF. This chain connects TRBV18 to TRBJ1-3; no clear D. The CDR3 spans 14 residues. Trimming cost V 6 bases and J 4 bases, with 13 bases left between them. CDR1 is KGHSH and CDR2 is LQKENI in the germline V gene.

The rearrangement uses TRBV2 and TRBJ2-1, with 8 bases that match TRBD1. Trimming took 8 bases from V and 4 from J; bases not matched to a gene: 4. Per germline, CDR1 SNHLY and CDR2 FYNNEI. CDR3 length: 13 residues. The CDR3 loop is CASWTGYYNEQFF. The CDR3 DNA sequence: TGTGCCAGCTGGACAGGGTATTACAATGAGCAGTTCTTC.

This clonotype was counted a few times. The V gene is TRBV4-2, the J gene TRBJ2-3; no definite D call. The germline V gene has CDR1 LGHNA and CDR2 YNFKEQ. V was shortened by 4 bases and J by 0 bases, with 5 bases between the two germline ends. The CDR3 is 13 residues long. The CDR3 spells CASSRYSTDTQYF. The CDR3 DNA reads TGTGCCAGCAGCCGGTATAGCACAGATACGCAGTATTTT.

This clonotype showed up just a few times. The rearrangement uses TRBV28 and TRBJ2-1; TRBD2 matches 10 bases. This CDR3 region has 13 residues. Germline CDR1 MDHEN, CDR2 SYDVKM. The ends lost 8 bases at V and 8 bases at J; junction bases unmatched: 6. CDR3 coding DNA: TGTGCCAGCTCGGGACTAGCGCCCGATGAGCAGTTCTTC. Residues: CASSGLAPDEQFF.

The chain recombines TRBV5-4 with TRBJ2-3; tentative D call: TRBD2 (6 bases). The germline gives CDR1 SGHNT, CDR2 YYREEE (reference sequence). Trimming pared 0 bases from V and 2 bases from J, leaving 13 bases between. The CDR3 spans 16 residues. CDR3 coding DNA: TGTGCCAGCAGCTTGGGCAGGACTACATTCACAGATACGCAGTATTTT. Protein sequence: CASSLGRTTFTDTQYF.

This clonotype showed up just a few times. V is TRBV27 and J is TRBJ2-1, with D perhaps TRBD2 (5 bases). The ends were cut back, 10 bases at V and 2 bases at J, with 18 bases in the middle. CDR3 length: 15 amino acids. CDR1 and CDR2 from the germline V gene are MNHEY and SMNVEV (reference sequence). The CDR3 DNA follows: TGTGCCACCCGTGCGGGTACTTACACCTACAATGAGCAGTTCTTC. It yields the protein CATRAGTYTYNEQFF.

This clonotype was found many times. The chain is built from TRBV29-1 and TRBJ1-1; 7 nucleotides match TRBD1. Germline V CDR1 and CDR2: SQVTM, ANQGSEA. V was clipped by 7 bases and J by 3 bases; unmatched bases: 8. The CDR3 is made up of 13 amino acids. CDR3 nucleotide sequence: TGCAGCGCCCAGACAGGGTTCGACACTGAAGCTTTCTTT. Protein: CSAQTGFDTEAFF.

This clonotype was counted at least ten times. J is TRBJ1-1 and V is TRBV7-2, with no clear D. The CDR3 length is 14 residues. The germline V gene has CDR1 SGHTA and CDR2 FQGNSA. The V and J ends lost 3 bases and 4 bases respectively, with 12 bases between them. The CDR3 region is CASSFTRSATEAFF. In DNA, the CDR3 is TGTGCCAGCAGCTTCACGCGCTCGGCCACTGAAGCTTTCTTT.

This clonotype was seen a handful of times. The chain couples TRBV27 to TRBJ2-2; 9 nucleotides match TRBD1. Trimming took 6 bases from V and 3 from J; bases not matched to a gene: 11. The length of the CDR3 is 17 residues. Looked up from germline, CDR1 is MNHEY and CDR2 is SMNVEV (reference sequence). The CDR3 nucleotides read TGTGCCAGCAGCAAGTTACAGGGGGCCCTCTACACCGGGGAGCTGTTTTTT. The encoded protein is CASSKLQGALYTGELFF.

The rearrangement links TRBV7-3 to TRBJ2-3, with D possibly being TRBD1 or TRBD2 (5 bases each). CDR1 and CDR2 (germline): SGHTA, FQGTGA. Trimming removed 2 bases at V and 5 bases at J, with 17 bases between. There are 16 residues in the CDR3. The CDR3 DNA is TGTGCCAGCAGCTTATTTGGCCGAGGGGCGGGAGATACGCAGTATTTT. Translation gives CASSLFGRGAGDTQYF. Looking up the rest from reference TRBV7-3 and TRBJ2-3 gives the full variable domain: GAGVSQTPSNKVTEKGKYVELRCDPISGHTALYWYRQSLGQGPEFLIYFQGTGAADDSGLPNDRFFAVRPEGSVSTLKIQRTERGDSAVYLCASSLFGRGAGDTQYFGPGTRLTVL.

This chain connects TRBV12-3 or TRBV12-4 to TRBJ1-6, with no clear D. The CDR3 is made up of 15 amino acids. V shed 5 bases and J shed 3 bases, with 11 bases lying between them. The CDR3 DNA follows: TGTGCCAGCAGTGCCCGGGGTTTCTATAATTCACCCCTCCACTTT. It yields the protein CASSARGFYNSPLHF.

V is TRBV12-3 or TRBV12-4 and J is TRBJ2-7, with D hard to call. CDR3 size: 14 residues. V was trimmed by 1 base and J by 3 bases, leaving 10 bases between them. The CDR3 nucleotides are TGTGCCAGCAGTTTAGAAGGCTTTGGCTACGAGCAGTACTTC. Amino acids: CASSLEGFGYEQYF.

The table lists this clonotype with a few counts. V is TRBV4-1 and J is TRBJ2-2; the D is unclear. The CDR3 is made up of 16 amino acids. CDR1 and CDR2 (germline): MGHRA, YSYEKL. V was cut by 4 bases and J by 4 bases, with 16 bases left in between. The CDR3 loop reads CASSRDWPPSTGELFF. The CDR3 region has the DNA TGCGCCAGCAGCCGCGACTGGCCACCTTCCACCGGGGAGCTGTTTTTT.

The chain is built from TRBV7-8 and TRBJ2-7, with TRBD2 matching over 11 bases. Germline V gene lookup returns CDR1 SGHVS and CDR2 FQNEAQ. V lost 5 bases and J lost 2; bases outside the gene matches: 8. CDR3 size: 16 residues. Here the CDR3 DNA reads TGTGCCAGCAGCGCCAAGACTAGCGGGAACCCCTACGAGCAGTACTTC. Its protein is CASSAKTSGNPYEQYF. Filled out from reference TRBV7-8 and TRBJ2-7, the complete variable domain reads GAGVSQSPRYKVAKRGQDVALRCDPISGHVSLFWYQQALGQGPEFLTYFQNEAQLDKSGLPSDRFFAERPEGSVSTLKIQRTQQEDSAVYLCASSAKTSGNPYEQYFGPGTRLTVT.